A single sample gave rise to the 32 T cell receptor beta chains below, sequenced in a study of blood T cell repertoires in COVID-19. Clones were read by immunoSEQ multiplex PCR, and TCRdb kept only the in-frame ones, dropping some. The sample holds about 280,000 clones; approximately 90% are singletons and the top ten take 2% to 2.5%. The sample comprised PBMCs or T cells enriched from blood (not recorded which). These receptor sequences come from a woman aged 55-70 years in a cohort exposed to, infected with or recovered from COVID-19 (not recorded which).

The chain has TRBV28 and TRBJ2-1, with 7 positions matching TRBD2. V shed 10 bases, J shed 5 bases, and the junction held 5 bases outside the gene matches. CDR1 and CDR2 (germline): MDHEN, SYDVKM. The CDR3 length is 12 residues. The CDR3 DNA is TGTGCCACTTCGGCGGGGGACAATGAGCAGTTCTTC. This gives the protein CATSAGDNEQFF.

This clone turned up a few times. This chain links TRBV20-1 with TRBJ2-5; a weak D match, TRBD1 (6 bases). The CDR3 extends over 14 amino acids. The V end lost 3 bases, the J end lost 7 bases, and 18 bases lay between the germline ends. CDR1 is DFQATT and CDR2 is SNEGSKA in the germline V gene (reference sequence). The CDR3 protein is CSASSSGARGTQYF. The CDR3 DNA follows: TGCAGTGCTAGTAGCTCAGGGGCGCGTGGGACCCAGTACTTC.

This CDR3 is CASSLGTTTDTQYF. CDR3 in DNA: TGTGCCAGCAGCTTAGGGACTACTACAGATACGCAGTATTTT. J is TRBJ2-3 and V is TRBV7-2, with D maybe TRBD2 (6 bases). Germline V gene sequence: CDR1 SGHTA, CDR2 FQGNSA. The CDR3 length is 14 residues. Trimming stripped 1 base from V and 3 bases from J, with 8 bases between.

V gene TRBV13 combines with J gene TRBJ2-7; a weak D match, TRBD2 (5 bases). Germline V lookup: CDR1 PRHDT, CDR2 FYEKMQ (reference sequence). The CDR3 sequence is 15 residues long. Trimming pared 6 bases from V and 2 bases from J, leaving 17 bases between. The CDR3 region has the DNA TGTGCCAGCAGATCTAGCTGGACTGATACCTACGAGCAGTACTTC. Translating gives CASRSSWTDTYEQYF.

The chain has TRBV15 and TRBJ1-4; no clear D gene. This CDR3 contains 13 residues. Germline CDR1 is LNHNV and CDR2 is YYDKDF (reference sequence). Trimming left V 1 base short and J 6 bases short, with 6 bases between. The CDR3 nucleotides read TGTGCCACCAGCAGAGCGGCGGATGAAAAACTGTTTTTT. Translated, it gives CATSRAADEKLFF.

V is TRBV6-1 and J is TRBJ2-7; the D gene is possibly TRBD2 (5 bases). The CDR3 sequence is 19 residues long. V shed 0 bases and J shed 0 bases, with 21 bases lying between them. The germline V gene encodes CDR1 MNHNS and CDR2 SASEGT. The CDR3 reads CASSEASRGVALLSYEQYF. The CDR3 bases are TGTGCCAGCAGTGAAGCGTCCCGGGGAGTGGCCCTTCTCTCCTACGAGCAGTACTTC.

On this clone: The junction departs from germline at one end; a sequencing error may be responsible. This chain uses TRBV28 with TRBJ1-1, with 7 bases that match TRBD1. CDR1 and CDR2 from the germline V gene are MDHEN and SYDVKM. This CDR3 has 11 amino acids. CDR3 in amino acids: CASSLAGQPEF. CDR3 nucleotide sequence: TGTGCCAGCAGTTTAGCGGGACAGCCGGAATTT. The full variable domain, its missing parts supplied by reference TRBV28 and TRBJ1-1, is DVKVTQSSRYLVKRTGEKVFLECVQDMDHENMFWYRQDPGLGLRLIYFSYDVKMKEKGDIPEGYSVSREKKERFSLILESASTNQTSMYLCASSLAGQPEFGQGTRLTVV.

The rearrangement links TRBV6-2 or TRBV6-3 to TRBJ1-6; maybe TRBD1 (6 bases). The CDR3 has 14 amino acids. Germline V lookup: CDR1 MNHEY, CDR2 SVGEGT. Deletions cut 6 bases from V and 10 bases from J, with 16 bases between. CDR3 amino acids: CASSLGQSTSPLHF. For the CDR3, the DNA is TGTGCCAGCAGCCTTGGACAGTCAACCTCACCCCTCCACTTT.

The chain is built from TRBV9 and TRBJ2-3, with 15 bases matching TRBD2. Trimming took 3 bases from V and 5 from J; bases not matched to a gene: 4. Germline lookup yields CDR1 SGDLS and CDR2 YYNGEE. The CDR3 covers 16 residues. Here the CDR3 DNA reads TGTGCCAGCAGCGGGACTAGCGGGAGGGCCAGAGATACGCAGTATTTT. Its protein is CASSGTSGRARDTQYF.

In its sample, this clone was seen a few times. This chain's CDR3 is CASGGYQETQYF. CDR3 nucleotide sequence: TGTGCCAGCGGGGGGTACCAAGAGACCCAGTACTTC. J is TRBJ2-5 and V is TRBV6-6; tentatively, D is TRBD2 (6 bases). The V gene's germline CDR1 is MNHNY and CDR2 SVGAGI (reference sequence). This CDR3 comprises 12 residues. Between the trimmed V and J ends, which lost 8 bases and 0 bases, there was a span of 7 bases.

The chain's CDR3 is CASGSGGREQYF. CDR3 sequence (DNA): TGTGCCAGCGGGTCAGGGGGCCGCGAGCAGTACTTC. The chain couples TRBV6-5 to TRBJ2-7, with TRBD1 matching 8 bases. Germline V gene data show CDR1 as MNHEY and CDR2 as SVGAGI. V dropped 8 bases and J dropped 6; count of bases not matched to a gene: 6. The CDR3 extends over 12 amino acids.

As concerns this clone: The junction differs from germline at one of its ends, possibly a read error. The chain combines TRBV5-1 with TRBJ1-1, with a possible D match to TRBD1 (5 bases). The CDR3 loop spans 13 amino acids. CDR1 and CDR2 (germline): SGHRS, YFSETQ. The CDR3 nucleotides are TGCGTCAGCAGCTTGGAAGGGGACACTGAAGCTTTCTTT. As protein: CVSSLEGDTEAFF.

The chain links TRBV27 to TRBJ2-1; no definite D call. Looked up from germline, CDR1 is MNHEY and CDR2 is SMNVEV (reference sequence). The CDR3 is 16 residues long. The V end lost 0 bases, the J end lost 3 bases, and 12 bases lay between the germline ends. The CDR3 DNA reads as TGTGCCAGCAGTTTATCGTTCGGGTTGGGCTACAATGAGCAGTTCTTC. Translated, it gives CASSLSFGLGYNEQFF.

This chain links TRBV30 with TRBJ1-5; D unclear. CDR3 length equals 14 residues. V gave up 7 bases and J gave up 0 bases, with 13 bases separating them. Germline values: CDR1 GTSNPN, CDR2 SVGIG (reference sequence). DNA of the CDR3: TGTGCCTCGCTTGCACGGTTTAGCAATCAGCCCCAGCATTTT. Residues: CASLARFSNQPQHF.

This clone was counted a few times. The CDR3 DNA reads as TGTGCCAGCAGCGGGACAGGGCCTGAAAACACCATATATTTT. Amino acid sequence: CASSGTGPENTIYF. The chain links TRBV9 to TRBJ1-3; the match to TRBD1 covers 8 bases. This CDR3 region has 14 residues. Looked up from germline, CDR1 is SGDLS and CDR2 is YYNGEE. J was trimmed by 6 bases and V by 3 bases; bases with no gene match: 5.

The chain has TRBV30 and TRBJ2-1, with 8 bases identical to TRBD1. The CDR3 consists of 13 residues. In germline, CDR1 is GTSNPN, CDR2 SVGIG (reference sequence). V dropped 3 bases and J dropped 13; count of bases not matched to a gene: 11. The CDR3 is CAWSGQGGREQFF. The CDR3 DNA reads TGTGCCTGGAGCGGACAGGGAGGAAGGGAACAGTTCTTC.

This clone was counted a single time. The chain couples TRBV24-1 to TRBJ2-5; TRBD2 agrees at 7 bases. The V segment lost 5 bases and the J segment 6 bases; nucleotides outside the gene matches: 11. CDR1 KGHDR and CDR2 SFDVKD come from the germline V gene. This CDR3 contains 15 residues. CDR3 residues: CATSASWGGAQTQYF. The CDR3 bases are TGTGCCACCAGTGCCTCGTGGGGAGGGGCGCAGACCCAGTACTTC.

The CDR3 protein is CAISERGSGSYEQYF. The CDR3 DNA reads TGTGCCATCAGTGAGCGTGGTAGCGGGAGCTACGAGCAGTACTTC. V gene TRBV10-3 combines with J gene TRBJ2-7, with 9 bases identical to TRBD2. The CDR3 has 15 residues. Germline lookup yields CDR1 ENHRY and CDR2 SYGVKD. V lost 2 bases to trimming and J lost 3 bases; unmatched junction nucleotides: 5.

V usage is TRBV29-1 and J usage is TRBJ2-5; a weak D match, TRBD2 (5 bases). In germline, CDR1 is SQVTM, CDR2 ANQGSEA. Trimming shortened V by 4 bases and J by 5 bases, and 17 bases separated the two germline ends. The CDR3 is 14 residues long. CDR3 DNA: TGCAGCGTTGGAGTTGGGAGCCGAGTCGAGACCCAGTACTTC. Translation: CSVGVGSRVETQYF.

The chain uses TRBV24-1 and TRBJ2-5; TRBD1 matches 9 bases. Looked up from germline, CDR1 is KGHDR and CDR2 is SFDVKD. Trimming at V came to 4 bases and at J to 2 bases, leaving 7 bases not matched to a gene. The CDR3 has 16 residues. For the CDR3, the DNA is TGTGCCACCAGTGACCCGACAGGGGGTGTGCAAGAGACCCAGTACTTC. This translates into CATSDPTGGVQETQYF.

The gene calls are TRBV9 and TRBJ2-1; D unclear. CDR1 is SGDLS, CDR2 YYNGEE, per germline. The CDR3 is 14 amino acids. V was trimmed by 1 base and J by 3 bases, leaving 8 bases between them. The CDR3 reads CASSVTELYNEQFF. The CDR3 DNA reads as TGTGCCAGCAGCGTAACGGAGCTCTACAATGAGCAGTTCTTC.

The chain joins TRBV19 to TRBJ1-2; TRBD1 aligns across 7 bases. Germline V gene sequence: CDR1 LNHDA, CDR2 SQIVND (reference sequence). CDR3 size: 14 residues. Unmatched junction bases numbered 3, after V lost 3 bases and J lost 2 bases. In nucleotides, the CDR3 is TGTGCCAGTAGTATTGGGGACAGAAACTATGGCTACACCTTC. As protein: CASSIGDRNYGYTF.

In its sample, this clone was seen a few times. This rearrangement joins TRBV28 to TRBJ1-3; D may be TRBD1 (6 bases). CDR1 MDHEN and CDR2 SYDVKM come from the germline V gene. This CDR3 has 15 amino acids. Trimming shortened V by 6 bases and J by 0 bases, and 12 bases separated the two germline ends. The DNA for the CDR3 is TGTGCCAGCAGGTACACAGGGAGCTCTGGAAACACCATATATTTT. It codes for CASRYTGSSGNTIYF.

The chain couples TRBV28 to TRBJ1-5, with D tentatively TRBD1 (5 bases). The germline V gene has CDR1 MDHEN and CDR2 SYDVKM. Trimming cost V 1 base and J 5 bases, with 9 bases left between them. CDR3 length: 14 residues. The CDR3 DNA follows: TGTGCCAGCAGTTTATCCGTGACAGATCAGCCCCAGCATTTT. Translating it yields CASSLSVTDQPQHF.

J is TRBJ2-7 and V is TRBV6-2 or TRBV6-3; perhaps TRBD1 as D (5 bases). Deletions cut 2 bases from V and 6 bases from J, with 14 bases between. CDR1 and CDR2 (germline): MNHEY, SVGEGT. This CDR3 is 14 amino acids long. In nucleotides, the CDR3 is TGTGCCAGCAGTTACAGGGGTAGTAGTGTCGAGCAGTACTTC. Translated, it gives CASSYRGSSVEQYF.

The chain uses TRBV18 and TRBJ2-7; TRBD2 might be the D (6 bases). Germline V lookup: CDR1 KGHSH, CDR2 LQKENI. The CDR3 has 12 amino acids. V gave up 2 bases and J gave up 5 bases, with 7 bases separating them. The DNA for the CDR3 is TGTGCCAGCTCACCAGGAGGGGACGAGCAGTACTTC. It yields the protein CASSPGGDEQYF.

This rearrangement joins TRBV7-9 to TRBJ2-1, with D unresolved. CDR1 is SEHNR and CDR2 is FQNEAQ in the germline V gene (reference sequence). The CDR3 loop spans 14 amino acids. V was trimmed by 5 bases and J by 0 bases, leaving 8 bases between them. This CDR3 is CASSVYSSYNEQFF. The CDR3 nucleotides are TGTGCCAGCAGCGTCTACAGCTCCTACAATGAGCAGTTCTTC.

The chain is built from TRBV10-2 and TRBJ1-4; 7 positions match TRBD1. CDR1 is WSHSY, CDR2 SAAADI, per germline. The J segment lost 5 bases and the V segment lost 8 bases, leaving 11 bases of the junction unmatched. The CDR3 consists of 15 residues. CDR3 region: CASRGRGASNEKLFF. In DNA, the CDR3 is TGCGCCAGCCGGGGCAGGGGGGCCTCCAATGAAAAACTGTTTTTT.

The chain carries TRBV9 and TRBJ1-4; 8 bases are shared with TRBD1. CDR3 size: 15 residues. V lost 2 bases, J lost 3 bases, and 3 bases stayed unmatched. Germline lookup yields CDR1 SGDLS and CDR2 YYNGEE. The CDR3 protein is CASSVLTGANEKLFF. The CDR3 DNA reads TGTGCCAGCAGCGTTTTGACAGGGGCTAATGAAAAACTGTTTTTT. Full variable domain (remainder filled in from reference TRBV9 and TRBJ1-4): DSGVTQTPKHLITATGQRVTLRCSPRSGDLSVYWYQQSLDQGLQFLIQYYNGEERAKGNILERFSAQQFPDLHSELNLSSLELGDSALYFCASSVLTGANEKLFFGSGTQLSVL.

The CDR3 loop reads CASSLVVSGELFF. The CDR3 DNA follows: TGTGCCAGCAGTTTAGTCGTCTCCGGGGAGCTGTTTTTT. The V and J genes are TRBV12-3 or TRBV12-4 and TRBJ2-2; D not resolved. V lost 1 base to trimming and J lost 6 bases, with 6 bases between them. The CDR3 runs to 13 residues.

The chain uses TRBV30 and TRBJ1-1; 9 bases line up with TRBD1. The germline gives CDR1 GTSNPN, CDR2 SVGIG (reference sequence). The V gene end was trimmed by 7 bases and the J gene end by 6 bases; junction bases not matched to a gene: 12. This CDR3 is 14 amino acids long. The CDR3 spells CASPSPTGGAEAFF. As DNA, the CDR3 is TGTGCCTCCCCTTCCCCTACAGGGGGCGCTGAAGCTTTCTTT.

This chain joins TRBV5-6 and TRBJ2-7; TRBD1 agrees at 8 bases. The V gene end was trimmed by 4 bases and the J gene end by 7 bases; junction bases not matched to a gene: 10. CDR3 size: 14 residues. Germline lookup yields CDR1 SGHDT and CDR2 YYEEEE. CDR3 residues: CASSPGQGMVEQYF. The CDR3 nucleotides are TGTGCCAGCAGCCCCGGACAGGGTATGGTAGAGCAGTACTTC.